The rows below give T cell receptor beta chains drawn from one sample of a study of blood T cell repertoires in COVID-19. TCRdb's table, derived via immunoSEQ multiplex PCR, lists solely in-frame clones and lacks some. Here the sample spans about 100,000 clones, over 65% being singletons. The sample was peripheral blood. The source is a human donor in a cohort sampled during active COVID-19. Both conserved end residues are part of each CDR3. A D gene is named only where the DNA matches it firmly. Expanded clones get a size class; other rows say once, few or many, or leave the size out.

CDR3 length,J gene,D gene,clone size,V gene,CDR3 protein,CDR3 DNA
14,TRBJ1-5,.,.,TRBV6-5,CASSRMGQAQPQHF,TGTGCCAGCAGTCGGATGGGCCAGGCCCAGCCCCAGCATTTT
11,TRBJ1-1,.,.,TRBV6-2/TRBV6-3,CASSYRTEAFF,TGTGCCAGCAGTTACCGGACTGAAGCTTTCTTT
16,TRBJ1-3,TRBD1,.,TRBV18,CASSPAGTGGLDTIYF,TGTGCCAGCTCACCTGCCGGGACAGGGGGCTTAGACACCATATATTTT
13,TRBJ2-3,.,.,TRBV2,CASSVEGTDTQYF,TGTGCCAGCAGTGTAGAGGGCACAGATACGCAGTATTTT
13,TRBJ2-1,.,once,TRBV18,CASSASTGNEQFF,TGTGCCAGCTCAGCAAGCACGGGGAATGAGCAGTTCTTC
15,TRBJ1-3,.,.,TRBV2,CASSSPMTGGNTIYF,TGTGCCAGCTCCTCCCCGATGACAGGTGGAAACACCATATATTTT
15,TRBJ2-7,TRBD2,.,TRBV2,CASSAKAGGPYEQYF,TGTGCCAGCAGTGCAAAAGCGGGAGGCCCCTACGAGCAGTACTTC
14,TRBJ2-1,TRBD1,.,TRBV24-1,CATQSGQVNNEQFF,TGTGCCACCCAATCGGGACAGGTGAACAATGAGCAGTTCTTC
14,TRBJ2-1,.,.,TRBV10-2,CASTRSRDYNEQFF,TGCGCCAGCACCCGAAGCAGGGACTACAATGAGCAGTTCTTC
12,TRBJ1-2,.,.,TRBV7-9,CASSLQGSGYTF,TGTGCCAGCAGCTTACAGGGGAGTGGCTACACCTTC
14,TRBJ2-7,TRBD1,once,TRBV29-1,CSVKGQISSYEQYF,TGCAGCGTTAAGGGACAGATAAGCTCCTACGAGCAGTACTTC
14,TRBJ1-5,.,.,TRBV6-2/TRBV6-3,CASSPTGGYQPQHF,TGTGCCAGCAGCCCGACGGGGGGATATCAGCCCCAGCATTTT
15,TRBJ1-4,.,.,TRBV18,CASSPYLEIREKLFF,TGTGCCAGCTCACCATATCTGGAGATTCGCGAAAAACTGTTTTTT
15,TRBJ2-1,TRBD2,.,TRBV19,CASSPSGAGDNEQFF,TGTGCCAGTAGTCCTAGCGGGGCGGGTGACAATGAGCAGTTCTTC
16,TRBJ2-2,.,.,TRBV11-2,CASSLVSFANTGELFF,TGTGCCAGCAGCTTAGTTAGTTTCGCGAACACCGGGGAGCTGTTTTTT
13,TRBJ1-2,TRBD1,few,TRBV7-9,CASSPRTGDGYTF,TGTGCCAGCAGCCCAAGGACAGGTGATGGCTACACCTTC
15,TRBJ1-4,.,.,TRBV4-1,CASSQVGGVNEKLFF,TGCGCCAGCAGCCAAGTCGGAGGGGTAAACGAAAAACTGTTTTTT
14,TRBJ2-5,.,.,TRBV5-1,CASSLGGSRETQYF,TGCGCCAGCAGCTTGGGAGGCAGTCGAGAGACCCAGTACTTC
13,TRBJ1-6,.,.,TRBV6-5,CASRGHYDSPLHF,TGTGCCAGCAGGGGACATTATGACTCACCCCTCCACTTT
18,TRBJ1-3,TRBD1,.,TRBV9,CASSVGGQGSSSGNTIYF,TGTGCCAGCAGTGTTGGAGGACAGGGGTCTTCCTCTGGAAACACCATATATTTT
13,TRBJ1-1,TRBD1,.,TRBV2,CASRPDRGRRAFF,TGTGCCAGCAGGCCGGACAGGGGGCGACGAGCTTTCTTT
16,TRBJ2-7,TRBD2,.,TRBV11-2,CASSLRTSGGSYEQYF,TGTGCCAGCAGCTTGAGGACTAGCGGGGGGTCTTACGAGCAGTACTTC
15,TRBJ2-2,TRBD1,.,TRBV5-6,CASSFLPGGTGELFF,TGTGCCAGCAGCTTTCTTCCAGGGGGAACCGGGGAGCTGTTTTTT
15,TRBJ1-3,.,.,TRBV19,CASSIQGSSGNTIYF,TGTGCCAGTAGTATTCAGGGGTCCTCTGGAAACACCATATATTTT
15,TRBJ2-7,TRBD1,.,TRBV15,CATSNRQGKAYEQYF,TGTGCCACCAGCAATAGACAGGGGAAGGCCTACGAGCAGTACTTC
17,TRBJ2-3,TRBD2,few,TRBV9,CASSPSPGLGSTDTQYF,TGTGCCAGCAGCCCTTCCCCGGGACTAGGAAGCACAGATACGCAGTATTTT
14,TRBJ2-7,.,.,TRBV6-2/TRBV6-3,CASSYSSTAYEQYF,TGTGCCAGCAGTTACTCGAGTACAGCCTACGAGCAGTACTTC
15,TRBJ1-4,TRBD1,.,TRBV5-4,CASSLSTGRQEKLFF,TGTGCCAGCAGCTTGTCGACAGGGCGTCAGGAAAAACTGTTTTTT
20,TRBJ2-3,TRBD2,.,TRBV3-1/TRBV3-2,CASSQTERTSGSELTDTQYF,TGTGCCAGCAGCCAAACCGAGAGGACTAGCGGGAGTGAACTCACAGATACGCAGTATTTT
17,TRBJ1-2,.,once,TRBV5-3,CARSPIFLPGGIYGYTF,TGTGCCAGAAGCCCGATTTTCCTGCCCGGGGGTATCTATGGCTACACCTTC
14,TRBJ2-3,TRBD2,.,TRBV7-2,CASSTGLEADTQYF,TGTGCCAGCAGCACTGGACTAGAAGCAGATACGCAGTATTTT
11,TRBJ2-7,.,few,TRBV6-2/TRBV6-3,CASSSRYEQYF,TGTGCCAGCAGTTCACGGTACGAGCAGTACTTC
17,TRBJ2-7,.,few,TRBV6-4,CASKPRALEIPPAEQYF,TGTGCCAGCAAACCGCGAGCGCTGGAAATCCCTCCTGCCGAGCAGTACTTC
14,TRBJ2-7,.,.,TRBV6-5,CASSYSRGAYEQYF,TGTGCCAGCAGTTACTCGCGGGGCGCCTACGAGCAGTACTTC
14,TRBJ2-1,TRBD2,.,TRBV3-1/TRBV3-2,CASSPGLAGVEQFF,TGTGCCAGCAGCCCCGGCCTAGCGGGTGTGGAGCAGTTCTTC
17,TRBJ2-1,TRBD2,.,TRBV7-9,CASSLLKTSGGMNEQFF,TGTGCCAGCAGCCTGTTAAAGACTAGCGGGGGGATGAATGAGCAGTTCTTC
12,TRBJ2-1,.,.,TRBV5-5,CASSLDAGEQFF,TGTGCCAGCAGCTTGGATGCCGGTGAGCAGTTCTTC
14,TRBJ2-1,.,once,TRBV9,CASSERGSTVEQFF,TGTGCCAGCAGCGAGAGGGGGAGTACGGTTGAGCAGTTCTTC
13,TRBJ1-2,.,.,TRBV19,CASSPAGDYGYTF,TGTGCCAGTAGTCCTGCCGGGGACTATGGCTACACCTTC
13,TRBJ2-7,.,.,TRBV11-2,CASSLVAGYEQYF,TGTGCCAGCAGCTTAGTTGCGGGCTACGAGCAGTACTTC
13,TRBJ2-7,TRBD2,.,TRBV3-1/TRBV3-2,CASSWTSSYEQYF,TGTGCCAGCAGTTGGACTAGCTCCTACGAGCAGTACTTC
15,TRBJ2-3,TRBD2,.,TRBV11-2,CASSLKAGGVDTQYF,TGTGCCAGCAGCCTGAAAGCGGGAGGGGTAGATACGCAGTATTTT
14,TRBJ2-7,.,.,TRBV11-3,CASSLRDITYEQYF,TGTGCCAGCAGCCTCCGGGACATAACCTACGAGCAGTACTTC
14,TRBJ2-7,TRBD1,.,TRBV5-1,CASSWDRVSYEQYF,TGCGCCAGCAGCTGGGACAGGGTCTCCTACGAGCAGTACTTC